A single sample gave rise to the 18 T cell receptor beta chains below, sequenced in a study of T cells after posttransplantation cyclophosphamide. Assay used: immunoSEQ multiplex PCR; TCRdb lists only in-frame clones, some missing. The sample has roughly 49,000 clones, none seen only once. The material sequenced was PBMCs. Receptors were obtained from a man aged 35 to 55 in good health, CMV-negative, and a related stem cell transplant donor.

This clone was recorded at least ten times. The chain has TRBV25-1 and TRBJ2-2; D is possibly TRBD2 (6 bases). V was pared by 5 bases and J by 3 bases, with 10 bases between. This CDR3 region has 14 residues. CDR1 MGHDK and CDR2 SYGVNS come from the germline V gene. The CDR3 bases are TGTGCCAGCAGTAGGGACTTCCACACCGGGGAGCTGTTTTTT. Its translation is CASSRDFHTGELFF.

In its sample, this clone was seen a few times. The chain has TRBV28 and TRBJ2-1, with D possibly TRBD2 on 6 matching bases. Germline V gene lookup returns CDR1 MDHEN and CDR2 SYDVKM. The CDR3 sequence is 14 residues long. Deletions cut 5 bases from V and 6 bases from J, with 14 bases between. CDR3 loop: CASSHTGSGNEQFF. CDR3 nucleotides: TGTGCCAGCAGTCACACCGGGAGCGGCAATGAGCAGTTCTTC.

This clone was counted ten times or more. This chain joins TRBV9 and TRBJ2-2; D unclear. V gave up 2 bases and J gave up 6 bases, with 8 bases separating them. The CDR3 sequence is 13 residues long. Germline CDR1 and CDR2: SGDLS and YYNGEE. The CDR3, as DNA: TGTGCCAGCAGCGTCGACTTCTCCGGGGAGCTGTTTTTT. Protein sequence: CASSVDFSGELFF.

This clone was seen a handful of times. This chain connects TRBV6-1 to TRBJ1-5; D ambiguous. Trimming cost V 8 bases and J 2 bases, with 10 bases left between them. From germline, CDR1 is MNHNS and CDR2 SASEGT. The CDR3 loop spans 13 amino acids. CDR3 DNA: TGTGCCAGCGGGCGGGGAGGCAATCAGCCCCAGCATTTT. It yields the protein CASGRGGNQPQHF.

This clone was found many times. The chain carries TRBV11-2 and TRBJ2-7; D may be TRBD2 (7 bases). The germline V and J ends were trimmed by 11 bases and 3 bases, with 17 bases remaining between them. The CDR3 consists of 13 residues. The germline V gene encodes CDR1 SGHAT and CDR2 FQNNGV. The CDR3 DNA follows: TGTGCCGGCAAGGGGGGAGGGGGCTACGAGCAGTACTTC. It is translated as CAGKGGGGYEQYF.

There are many counts of this clone. The rearrangement uses TRBV15 and TRBJ1-1; 7 bases align to TRBD1. There are 16 residues in the CDR3. V lost 1 base, J lost 5 bases, and 10 bases stayed unmatched. Germline CDR1 LNHNV, CDR2 YYDKDF (reference sequence). The DNA for the CDR3 is TGTGCCACCAGCAGAGGGGGGGACAGCGCGGGGACTGAAGCTTTCTTT. This encodes CATSRGGDSAGTEAFF.

In its sample, this clone was seen many times. The V gene is TRBV5-5, the J gene TRBJ2-5; TRBD1 is a possible D gene (6 bases). Germline V gene data show CDR1 as SGHKS and CDR2 as YYEKEE (reference sequence). The CDR3 has 16 residues. Trimming removed 3 bases at V and 1 base at J, with 16 bases between. The CDR3 here is CASSSMRQDRQETQYF. The CDR3 nucleotides are TGTGCCAGCAGCTCCATGCGACAGGACCGCCAAGAGACCCAGTACTTC.

This clone was detected many times. CDR3 amino acids: CASSEAPRGRLETQYF. CDR3 DNA: TGTGCCAGCAGTGAAGCGCCCAGGGGGCGCTTAGAGACCCAGTACTTC. J is TRBJ2-5 and V is TRBV6-1, with TRBD1 identical over 8 bases. This CDR3 comprises 16 residues. The V gene end was trimmed by 0 bases and the J gene end by 4 bases; junction bases not matched to a gene: 7. Germline V gene data show CDR1 as MNHNS and CDR2 as SASEGT.

This clone was seen repeatedly, ten times or more. The chain carries TRBV5-4 and TRBJ1-1, with D tentatively TRBD1 (5 bases). The CDR3 spans 13 residues. The germline V gene has CDR1 SGHNT and CDR2 YYREEE (reference sequence). Trimming removed 4 bases from V and 4 bases from J, with 11 bases in between. CDR3: CASSPGRLTEAFF. In nucleotides, the CDR3 is TGTGCCAGCAGCCCAGGGCGCCTCACTGAAGCTTTCTTT.

This clone was found a few times. Since a far larger clone is one base different, this is likely a read error. The genes are TRBV6-5 and TRBJ2-7; no definite D call. CDR1 and CDR2 from the germline V gene are MNHEY and SVGAGI. V was shortened by 6 bases and J by 3 bases, with 6 bases between the two germline ends. There are 11 residues in the CDR3. The CDR3 DNA is TGTGCCAGCAGCTCTAACTACGAGCAGTACTTC. Translation gives CASSSNYEQYF.

In its sample, this clone was seen many times. This chain links TRBV2 with TRBJ1-1; TRBD1 matches at 8 bases. V lost 6 bases to trimming and J lost 4 bases; unmatched junction nucleotides: 7. Per germline, CDR1 SNHLY and CDR2 FYNNEI. The CDR3 totals 14 residues. Here the CDR3 reads CASSGQGQVTEAFF. The CDR3 nucleotides are TGTGCCAGCAGCGGACAGGGACAGGTCACTGAAGCTTTCTTT.

This clone came up many times. The chain couples TRBV14 to TRBJ2-3, with 7 bases that match TRBD2. This CDR3 spans 15 amino acids. Germline V gene sequence: CDR1 SGHDN, CDR2 FVKESK. V was pared by 6 bases and J by 0 bases, with 6 bases of the junction left unmatched. Here the CDR3 reads CASSPLAASTDTQYF. In DNA form, the CDR3 reads TGTGCCAGCAGTCCCCTAGCGGCTAGCACAGATACGCAGTATTTT.

This clone was recorded many times. The chain joins TRBV5-1 to TRBJ1-2, with 12 bases fitting TRBD1. The germline V gene has CDR1 SGHRS and CDR2 YFSETQ. J was trimmed by 8 bases and V by 3 bases; bases with no gene match: 5. This CDR3 has 14 amino acids. CDR3: CASSWGTGGWGYTF. In DNA, the CDR3 is TGCGCCAGCAGCTGGGGGACAGGGGGCTGGGGCTACACCTTC.

Ten or more counts support this clone. As DNA, the CDR3 is TGCGCCAGCAGCGCCGGACAGGACACAGATACGCAGTATTTT. It is translated as CASSAGQDTDTQYF. The chain has TRBV5-1 and TRBJ2-3, with 7 nucleotides matching TRBD1. The CDR3 totals 14 residues. CDR1 and CDR2 from the germline V gene are SGHRS and YFSETQ. V dropped 4 bases and J dropped 2; count of bases not matched to a gene: 4. The whole variable domain, filled in from reference TRBV5-1 and TRBJ2-3, reads KAGVTQTPRYLIKTRGQQVTLSCSPISGHRSVSWYQQTPGQGLQFLFEYFSETQRNKGNFPGRFSGRQFSNSRSEMNVSTLELGDSALYLCASSAGQDTDTQYFGPGTRLTVL.

V and J are TRBV6-5 and TRBJ2-2; D may be TRBD2 (5 bases). V was cut by 11 bases and J by 1 base, with 14 bases left in between. CDR3 length: 14 residues. CDR1 is MNHEY, CDR2 SVGAGI, per germline. The CDR3 loop reads CAAKGALNTGELFF. For the CDR3, the DNA is TGTGCCGCTAAGGGAGCCCTGAACACCGGGGAGCTGTTTTTT.

This clone turned up a few times. This sequence joins TRBV5-6 and TRBJ2-5; D perhaps matches TRBD2 (5 bases). The end of the DNA is better explained by TRBJ2-7, so the J call may be wrong. CDR3 length equals 13 residues. Per the germline V gene, CDR1 is SGHDT and CDR2 is YYEEEE. CDR3 coding DNA: TGTGCCAGCAGCTTGACAGCGGACTACGAGCAGTACTTC. Its protein is CASSLTADYEQYF.

This clone was recorded a few times. A far larger clone is off by one base, so a read error is likely. This chain links TRBV6-5 with TRBJ2-5, with TRBD2 matching 8 bases. The last part of the DNA fits TRBJ2-7 better; the J call may be wrong. From germline, CDR1 is MNHEY and CDR2 SVGAGI. This CDR3 has 14 amino acids. CDR3 region: CAASRAGVSCEQYF. CDR3 bases: TGTGCCGCCTCTAGAGCGGGAGTTTCCTGCGAGCAGTACTTC.

This clone was detected many times. The chain recombines TRBV28 with TRBJ1-5; D is possibly TRBD1 (6 bases). Trimming removed 6 bases at V and 8 bases at J, with 14 bases between. CDR1 and CDR2 (germline): MDHEN, SYDVKM. The CDR3 has 13 amino acids. The CDR3 reads CASRRTAIKPQHF. The CDR3 coding sequence is TGTGCCAGCAGGCGGACAGCAATCAAGCCCCAGCATTTT. Full variable domain (outside the CDR3, taken from reference TRBV28 and TRBJ1-5): DVKVTQSSRYLVKRTGEKVFLECVQDMDHENMFWYRQDPGLGLRLIYFSYDVKMKEKGDIPEGYSVSREKKERFSLILESASTNQTSMYLCASRRTAIKPQHFGDGTRLSIL.